This T cell receptor beta chain stems from a study of post-analysis software for immune sequencing data. Study results and limitations: The study found TRBV5-6, TRBV5-1 and TRBV20-1 among a few TRBV segments more frequent in patients than controls.

A word on this clonotype: Its target is unknown.

Unique molecular identifiers were carried by the TCR beta cDNA libraries. TCRdb re-analysed the PCR reads in MiXCR, keeping a single row per CDR3 protein. The table includes some 190,000 distinct CDR3 sequences, 29% detected once. J was trimmed by 5 bases and V by 7 bases; bases with no gene match: 12. From germline, CDR1 is SGHRS and CDR2 YFSETQ. The CDR3 totals 15 residues. The sequence was collected from a girl between 2 and 17 years old with multiple sclerosis. The chain employs TRBV5-1 and TRBJ2-7, with 10 bases fitting TRBD1. Sequences were obtained from blood. The CDR3 reads CASWATGGNRNEQYF. CDR3 nucleotide sequence: TGCGCCAGCTGGGCGACAGGGGGCAACAGGAACGAGCAGTACTTC.